One TCR beta chain is described in this entry. The data originate from a study of T cells in Graves' hyperthyroidism and ophthalmopathy. TCR beta CDR3 sequences were amplified from RNA transcripts. TCR CDR3 regions were first amplified by RT-PCR with HTBI primers. TCRdb re-analysed the multiplex PCR reads in MiXCR, keeping a single row per CDR3 protein. The sample has 500,000 to 600,000 distinct CDR3 sequences, approximately 49% seen once. The receptor was derived from an adult woman with Graves' disease, either hyperthyroidism or ophthalmopathy (not recorded which). The sample was peripheral blood or thyroid tissue (not recorded which).

The CDR3 loop is CASSPTGQGSGYTF. CDR3 DNA sequence: TGTGCCAGCAGCCCAACGGGACAGGGGTCTGGCTACACCTTC. The V and J genes are TRBV7-9 and TRBJ1-2; 10 bases agree with TRBD1. The CDR3 sequence is 14 residues long. CDR1 and CDR2 from the germline V gene are SEHNR and FQNEAQ (reference sequence). With 5 bases clipped from V and 7 bases from J, the junction kept 7 bases outside the gene matches.